The 22 T cell receptor beta chains listed next were all sequenced from one sample in a study of T cell responses to AZD1222 COVID-19 vaccine. Here immunoSEQ multiplex PCR was the method, and the copy in TCRdb shows in-frame clones only, minus some. The repertoire holds approximately 120,000 clones, with roughly 90% as singletons. Sequenced material: peripheral blood, taken on day 0 of AZD1222 vaccination. The source is an adult in good health.

The rearrangement links TRBV5-1 to TRBJ1-1, with D possibly being TRBD1 (5 bases). This CDR3 has 15 amino acids. Deletions cut 3 bases from V and 4 bases from J, with 16 bases between. CDR1 and CDR2 (germline): SGHRS, YFSETQ. The CDR3 loop reads CASSSTLGAGTEAFF. DNA of the CDR3: TGCGCCAGCAGCTCCACCCTCGGGGCAGGCACTGAAGCTTTCTTT.

The V gene is TRBV5-1, the J gene TRBJ2-1; D remains unclear. The germline V and J ends were trimmed by 4 bases and 9 bases, with 8 bases remaining between them. Germline V CDR1 and CDR2: SGHRS, YFSETQ. This CDR3 is 11 amino acids long. The CDR3: CASSALGEQFF. For the CDR3, the DNA is TGCGCCAGCAGCGCCCTCGGTGAGCAGTTCTTC.

This clone has a single count. The chain links TRBV27 to TRBJ2-5; D uncertain. V lost 3 bases to trimming and J lost 0 bases, with 5 bases between them. CDR1 and CDR2 (germline): MNHEY, SMNVEV (reference sequence). The CDR3 runs 13 residues. In DNA, the CDR3 is TGTGCCAGCAGTTTCCGACACCAAGAGACCCAGTACTTC. This gives the protein CASSFRHQETQYF.

This clone turned up a few times. The chain joins TRBV24-1 to TRBJ1-1; TRBD1 matches 7 bases. The CDR3 runs 11 residues. CDR1 and CDR2 (germline): KGHDR, SFDVKD. The V gene end was trimmed by 6 bases and the J gene end by 8 bases; junction bases not matched to a gene: 2. The CDR3: CATSNRGEAFF. CDR3 nucleotide sequence: TGTGCCACCAGTAACAGGGGCGAAGCTTTCTTT.

This clone was seen a single time. The genes are TRBV2 and TRBJ2-3, with D unclear. The germline V and J ends were trimmed by 8 bases and 10 bases, with 7 bases remaining between them. Germline assignment: CDR1 SNHLY and CDR2 FYNNEI. This CDR3 is built from 9 residues. This CDR3 reads CASPNPQYF. Written as DNA, the CDR3 is TGTGCCAGCCCAAATCCGCAGTATTTT.

V is TRBV27 and J is TRBJ1-1, with D tentatively TRBD1 (6 bases). This CDR3 spans 14 amino acids. The germline gives CDR1 MNHEY, CDR2 SMNVEV (reference sequence). The V end was cut by 6 bases, the J end by 1 base, with 12 bases between. DNA of the CDR3: TGTGCCAGCAGAGTTCAGGGGAGGAACACTGAAGCTTTCTTT. The encoded protein is CASRVQGRNTEAFF.

The J gene is TRBJ2-2, the V gene TRBV9; D remains ambiguous. V gave up 1 base and J gave up 5 bases, with 6 bases separating them. Germline V CDR1 and CDR2: SGDLS, YYNGEE. CDR3 length: 13 residues. The DNA of the CDR3 is TGTGCCAGCAGCGTATGGGGAACCGGGGAGCTGTTTTTT. It specifies CASSVWGTGELFF.

The chain has TRBV12-5 and TRBJ1-1, with a weak D call TRBD1 (6 bases). Germline V gene sequence: CDR1 LGHNT, CDR2 FRNRAP. Trimming took 6 bases from V and 8 from J, leaving 22 bases between them. This CDR3 has 15 residues. CDR3 nucleotides: TGTGCTAGTGGCCGGGGTTCCCACAGGGAATCCGAAGCTTTCTTT. Translated, it gives CASGRGSHRESEAFF.

The rearrangement links TRBV5-4 to TRBJ2-7; D is unclear. This CDR3 has 12 residues. Looked up from germline, CDR1 is SGHNT and CDR2 is YYREEE (reference sequence). The V gene lost 6 bases and the J gene lost 5 bases, with 12 bases spanning the gap. In DNA form, the CDR3 reads TGTGCCAGCACCCGGTGGGGTCACGAGCAGTACTTC. It translates to CASTRWGHEQYF.

The V gene is TRBV12-3 or TRBV12-4, the J gene TRBJ2-3; TRBD2 matches 7 bases. The CDR3 runs 13 residues. The ends lost 5 bases at V and 6 bases at J; junction bases unmatched: 5. This chain's CDR3 is CASSLTGGDTQYF. DNA of the CDR3: TGTGCCAGCAGTCTAACCGGGGGGGATACGCAGTATTTT.

The chain combines TRBV7-8 with TRBJ2-7; D is ambiguous. From germline, CDR1 is SGHVS and CDR2 FQNEAQ. This CDR3 is built from 14 residues. The germline V and J ends were trimmed by 1 base and 2 bases, with 9 bases remaining between them. CDR3 residues: CASSLGVQTYEQYF. In DNA form, the CDR3 reads TGTGCCAGCAGCTTAGGTGTACAAACCTACGAGCAGTACTTC.

The chain links TRBV15 to TRBJ1-1; 8 nucleotides agree with TRBD1. The CDR3 length is 13 residues. V lost 8 bases and J lost 1; bases outside the gene matches: 3. The V gene's germline CDR1 is LNHNV and CDR2 YYDKDF (reference sequence). CDR3 residues: CATRQGPNTEAFF. The CDR3 bases are TGTGCCACCCGACAGGGGCCGAACACTGAAGCTTTCTTT.

The chain recombines TRBV5-1 with TRBJ2-4; 8 nucleotides align to TRBD2. This CDR3 spans 15 amino acids. The trim removed 0 bases at V and 7 bases at J, leaving 6 bases unmatched. Germline assignment: CDR1 SGHRS and CDR2 YFSETQ. CDR3 sequence reads: CASSLGAGGMNIQYF. The CDR3 DNA follows: TGCGCCAGCAGCTTGGGTGCGGGAGGAATGAACATTCAGTACTTC.

V usage is TRBV4-2 and J usage is TRBJ1-2, with a possible D match to TRBD1 (5 bases). The germline V and J ends were trimmed by 1 base and 5 bases, with 8 bases remaining between them. Looked up from germline, CDR1 is LGHNA and CDR2 is YNFKEQ. This CDR3 has 13 residues. CDR3 sequence reads: CASSQGTTYGYTF. DNA for the CDR3: TGTGCCAGCAGCCAAGGGACAACATATGGCTACACCTTC.

V usage is TRBV7-2 and J usage is TRBJ2-2, with D tentatively TRBD2 (5 bases). Per the germline V gene, CDR1 is SGHTA and CDR2 is FQGNSA. V lost 6 bases and J lost 3, with 11 bases in between. The CDR3 has 14 amino acids. CDR3 sequence: CASRRTWDTGELFF. CDR3 in DNA: TGTGCCAGCAGACGGACTTGGGACACCGGGGAGCTGTTTTTT.

This chain joins TRBV10-3 and TRBJ2-7; 8 bases align to TRBD1. This CDR3 region has 14 residues. Germline CDR1 ENHRY, CDR2 SYGVKD. Trimming took 0 bases from V and 2 from J; bases not matched to a gene: 0. CDR3 sequence reads: CAISESDRAYEQYF. DNA of the CDR3: TGTGCCATCAGTGAGTCGGACAGGGCCTACGAGCAGTACTTC.

The rearrangement joins TRBV4-3 to TRBJ1-1; possible D gene TRBD1, 5 bases. V was trimmed by 0 bases and J by 2 bases, leaving 10 bases between them. The germline gives CDR1 LGHNA, CDR2 YSLEER. The CDR3 runs to 15 residues. In DNA, the CDR3 is TGCGCCAGCAGCCAAGAGAGGGGTCTTAACACTGAAGCTTTCTTT. Amino acids: CASSQERGLNTEAFF.

The chain employs TRBV5-6 and TRBJ2-5; 7 bases match TRBD1. V lost 1 base and J lost 0; bases outside the gene matches: 6. The CDR3 runs 16 residues. Germline-derived CDR1 and CDR2 are SGHDT and YYEEEE. For the CDR3, the DNA is TGTGCCAGCAGCTTGCCGGGACAGTCCAACCAAGAGACCCAGTACTTC. Its protein is CASSLPGQSNQETQYF.

The chain has TRBV6-5 and TRBJ1-5; TRBD1 is a possible D gene (5 bases). The CDR3 is 14 residues long. The germline V and J ends were trimmed by 6 bases and 3 bases, with 12 bases remaining between them. CDR1 is MNHEY and CDR2 is SVGAGI in the germline V gene. DNA of the CDR3: TGTGCCAGCAGGGGACTCGGGATCAATCAGCCCCAGCATTTT. Translation: CASRGLGINQPQHF.

This clone was detected only once. V gene TRBV2 combines with J gene TRBJ2-2; no clear D. The CDR3 covers 13 residues. V shed 8 bases and J shed 2 bases, with 9 bases lying between them. Germline V gives CDR1 SNHLY, CDR2 FYNNEI. The CDR3 spells CASRRTNTGELFF. CDR3 DNA sequence: TGTGCCAGCCGTCGTACTAACACCGGGGAGCTGTTTTTT.

The rearrangement links TRBV18 to TRBJ2-7; TRBD1 might be the D (6 bases). The V end lost 1 base, the J end lost 1 base, and 17 bases lay between the germline ends. The CDR3 consists of 17 residues. Germline assignment: CDR1 KGHSH and CDR2 LQKENI. CDR3: CASSPRTQGLTSYEQYF. The DNA for the CDR3 is TGTGCCAGCTCACCACGAACCCAGGGGCTTACGTCCTACGAGCAGTACTTC.

The V call is TRBV11-2, the J call TRBJ1-2; D possibly corresponds to TRBD1 (5 bases). CDR3 length: 16 amino acids. V lost 1 base and J 1 base, leaving 13 bases between the germline ends. Germline CDR1 and CDR2: SGHAT and FQNNGV. The CDR3 region is CASSLGRDVFNYGYTF. DNA of the CDR3: TGTGCCAGCAGCTTAGGGAGGGACGTATTTAACTATGGCTACACCTTC. The full variable domain, in which reference TRBV11-2 and TRBJ1-2 provide the parts outside the CDR3, is EAGVAQSPRYKIIEKRQSVAFWCNPISGHATLYWYQQILGQGPKLLIQFQNNGVVDDSQLPKDRFSAERLKGVDSTLKIQPAKLEDSAVYLCASSLGRDVFNYGYTFGSGTRLTVV.